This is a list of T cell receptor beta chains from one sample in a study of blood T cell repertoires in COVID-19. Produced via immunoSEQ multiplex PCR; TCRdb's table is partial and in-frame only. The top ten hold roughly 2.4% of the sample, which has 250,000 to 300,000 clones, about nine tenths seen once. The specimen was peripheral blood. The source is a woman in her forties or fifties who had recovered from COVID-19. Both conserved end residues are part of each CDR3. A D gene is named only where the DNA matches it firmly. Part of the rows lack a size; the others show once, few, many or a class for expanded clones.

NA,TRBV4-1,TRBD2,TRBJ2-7,TGCGCCAGCAGCCATAGCGGGAGCTACGAGCAGTACTTC,CASSHSGSYEQYF
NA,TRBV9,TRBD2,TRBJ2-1,TGTGCCAGCAGCATCGGGACTACTTCCTACAATGAGCAGTTCTTC,CASSIGTTSYNEQFF
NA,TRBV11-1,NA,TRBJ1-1,TGTGCCAGCAGCCCTATAATGGTCAACACTGAAGCTTTCTTT,CASSPIMVNTEAFF
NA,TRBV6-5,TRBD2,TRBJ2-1,TGTGCCAGCAGTTCCGGGACTACCACTTACAATGAGCAGTTCTTC,CASSSGTTTYNEQFF
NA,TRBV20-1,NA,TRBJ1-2,TGCAGTGCTTTAGGGGATGGCTACACCTTC,CSALGDGYTF
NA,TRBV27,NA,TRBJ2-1,TGTGCCAGCAGTTTCATGTATGAGCAGTTCTTC,CASSFMYEQFF
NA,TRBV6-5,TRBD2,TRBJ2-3,TGTGCCAGCAGTTACTGGGGCGGGAGATCGACAGATACGCAGTATTTT,CASSYWGGRSTDTQYF
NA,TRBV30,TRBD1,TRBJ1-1,TGTGCCTGGGGGACAGGTAGACCTTTCTTT,CAWGTGRPFF
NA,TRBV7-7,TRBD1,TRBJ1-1,TGTGCTAGCAGCAACAGAAGGGACAGAGTGAACACTGAAGCTTTCTTT,CASSNRRDRVNTEAFF
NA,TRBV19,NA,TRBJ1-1,TGTGCCAGTACCCCAGGAGGGCTTGGGTATAACTCTGAAGCTTTCTTT,CASTPGGLGYNSEAFF
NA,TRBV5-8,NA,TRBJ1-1,TGTGCCAGCCTCGAGGGGGGGAATGAAGCTTTCTTT,CASLEGGNEAFF
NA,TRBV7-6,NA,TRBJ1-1,TGTGCCAGCAGCCCGGGGAGCCCCGCTTTCTTT,CASSPGSPAFF
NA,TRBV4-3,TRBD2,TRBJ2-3,TGCGCCAGCAGCCAAGATCCTCCTAGCGGGGCGCTCACAGATACGCAGTATTTT,CASSQDPPSGALTDTQYF
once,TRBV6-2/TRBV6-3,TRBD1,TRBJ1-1,TGTGCCAGCAGTTCGGGACAGGGGATTATGAACACTGAAGCTTTCTTT,CASSSGQGIMNTEAFF
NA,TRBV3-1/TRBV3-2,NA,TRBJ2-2,TGTGCCAGCAAAGATCACGGAGGGAACGGGGAGCTGTTTTTT,CASKDHGGNGELFF
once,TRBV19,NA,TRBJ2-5,TGTGCCAGTAGTATAGGGGCGGGTCGAGAGACCCAGTACTTC,CASSIGAGRETQYF
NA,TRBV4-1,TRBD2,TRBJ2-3,TGCGCCAGCAGCCAAGAGCCGAGCGGGGGGGACACAGATACGCAGTATTTT,CASSQEPSGGDTDTQYF
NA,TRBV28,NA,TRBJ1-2,TGTGCCAGCAGTTCCCCCCGGGACGGACTACGGGATGGCTACACCTTC,CASSSPRDGLRDGYTF
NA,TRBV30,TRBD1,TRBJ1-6,TGTGCCTGGAGTGTGGGGACAGGGTTGTCACCCCTCCACTTT,CAWSVGTGLSPLHF
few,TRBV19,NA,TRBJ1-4,TGTGCCAGTAGACGTCGAGGAGGGGACGGAGCTCTGTTTTTT,CASRRRGGDGALFF